One and the same sample provided the 10 T cell receptor beta chains below, sequenced in a study of cytomegalovirus exposure and HLA in healthy donors. Vbeta (60) and Jbeta (13) primers were used in the PCR. Here immunoSEQ multiplex PCR was the method, and the copy in TCRdb shows in-frame clones only, minus some. Among about 99,000 clones listed, around three quarters were seen once. Sequencing used PBMCs. The source is a male donor in good health and CMV-seropositive.

The chain links TRBV7-2 to TRBJ2-2; no clear D gene. The CDR3 is made up of 15 amino acids. Germline V CDR1 and CDR2: SGHTA, FQGNSA. V was cut by 1 base and J by 5 bases, with 11 bases left in between. CDR3 loop: CASSLVAVGTGELFF. In DNA form, the CDR3 reads TGTGCCAGCAGCTTAGTCGCGGTCGGGACCGGGGAGCTGTTTTTT.

The V gene is TRBV6-1, the J gene TRBJ1-5; D is uncertain. There are 14 residues in the CDR3. Germline V gene sequence: CDR1 MNHNS, CDR2 SASEGT. The V and J ends lost 3 bases and 1 base respectively, with 7 bases between them. The CDR3 spells CASSERVSNQPQHF. The CDR3, as DNA: TGTGCCAGCAGTGAGAGGGTGAGCAATCAGCCCCAGCATTTT.

CDR3 in amino acids: CASSLALEPSYEQYF. The CDR3 region has the DNA TGTGCCAGCAGCTTAGCGCTCGAGCCCTCCTACGAGCAGTACTTC. The chain joins TRBV7-9 to TRBJ2-7; no firm D call. Germline V gene data show CDR1 as SEHNR and CDR2 as FQNEAQ (reference sequence). V was pared by 0 bases and J by 0 bases, with 9 bases between. The CDR3 loop spans 15 amino acids.

The CDR3 reads CASSQANVWRSPLHF. In DNA form, the CDR3 reads TGCGCCAGCAGCCAAGCCAACGTCTGGAGGTCACCCCTCCACTTT. V usage is TRBV4-1 and J usage is TRBJ1-6; D is undetermined. Looked up from germline, CDR1 is MGHRA and CDR2 is YSYEKL. This CDR3 has 15 amino acids. Trimming pared 1 base from V and 10 bases from J, leaving 14 bases between.

This clone was recorded a few times. The chain is built from TRBV29-1 and TRBJ1-4; D ambiguous. CDR1 and CDR2 (germline): SQVTM, ANQGSEA. This CDR3 contains 14 residues. V lost 5 bases and J 3 bases, leaving 13 bases between the germline ends. The CDR3 DNA reads as TGCAGCGTTAAAAAGAGCGGGCCTAATGAAAAACTGTTTTTT. Protein product: CSVKKSGPNEKLFF.

A note on this clone: The same CDR3 also results from other DNA sequences found in this sample. The V call is TRBV5-1, the J call TRBJ2-3, with 11 bases identical to TRBD2. V gave up 0 bases and J gave up 1 base; unmatched junction bases: 1. Germline assignment: CDR1 SGHRS and CDR2 YFSETQ. The CDR3 has 16 amino acids. CDR3 amino acids: CASSLGGLAGTDTQYF. DNA of the CDR3: TGCGCCAGCAGCTTGGGGGGACTAGCGGGCACAGATACGCAGTATTTT.

This rearrangement joins TRBV11-3 to TRBJ1-6, with 8 bases matching TRBD1. This CDR3 has 14 amino acids. V lost 4 bases and J lost 9; bases outside the gene matches: 5. Germline CDR1 and CDR2: SGHNT and YENEEA. Here the CDR3 reads CASSSGQGASPLHF. CDR3 coding DNA: TGTGCCAGCAGCTCTGGACAGGGTGCTTCACCCCTCCACTTT.

The J gene is TRBJ1-4, the V gene TRBV4-2, with D uncertain. The CDR3 has 15 amino acids. V was trimmed by 0 bases and J by 10 bases, leaving 15 bases between them. CDR1 LGHNA and CDR2 YNFKEQ come from the germline V gene. The DNA for the CDR3 is TGTGCCAGCAGCCAAGAGACGGGGTACAGCGGAAAACTGTTTTTT. This sequence encodes CASSQETGYSGKLFF.

The J gene is TRBJ2-1, the V gene TRBV18; 8 bases are a match to TRBD1. This CDR3 region has 15 residues. Trimming removed 3 bases from V and 3 bases from J; junction bases left unmatched: 4. The germline CDR1 and CDR2 sequences are KGHSH and LQKENI. The CDR3 DNA follows: TGTGCCAGCTCACCCCTAGGACAGGGCTACAATGAGCAGTTCTTC. It is translated as CASSPLGQGYNEQFF.

This chain links TRBV29-1 with TRBJ2-1; maybe TRBD2 (6 bases). Germline V lookup: CDR1 SQVTM, CDR2 ANQGSEA. Trimming shortened V by 1 base and J by 9 bases, and 16 bases separated the two germline ends. The CDR3 runs to 14 residues. For the CDR3, the DNA is TGCAGCGTTGAAGCGGGAGACCACTTGAGTGAGCAGTTCTTC. This gives the protein CSVEAGDHLSEQFF.